Following are 22 T cell receptor beta chains from one sample sequenced in a study of CXCR3-negative and CXCR3-positive naive CD8 T cells. Study-level results: More hydrophobic TRB CDR3s were found in CXCR3-positive naive cells than in CXCR3-negative naive cells.

The antigens for these receptors are not known. Carrying UMI labels, the TRB cDNA libraries were prepared through 5' RACE. TCRdb reprocessed the 5' RACE reads, with one entry per CDR3 protein and no DNA. This sample lists 150,000 or so distinct CDR3 sequences; its ten largest clones have less than 0.55%. Sequencing was performed on naive CXCR3+ CD8+ T cells from blood. Subset indicated: CD45RO-CCR7+CD27+CD95- naive CD8+ T cells expressing CXCR3 (TNR3+). These receptors were collected from a human donor in good health. Some clones in this sample may be carry-over from other donors' samples.

The chain links TRBV9 to TRBJ2-1; TCRdb indicates TRBD2, and absent DNA this call remains unverified. CDR3 size: 17 residues. Germline assignment: CDR1 SGDLS and CDR2 YYNGEE. This chain's CDR3 is CASSVAGTSGSYNEQFF.

The V and J genes are TRBV28 and TRBJ2-1; TCRdb gives TRBD2 as the D gene, but with no DNA this cannot be confirmed. The germline gives CDR1 MDHEN, CDR2 SYDVKM. There are 17 residues in the CDR3. This chain's CDR3 is CASSWPYSGEGDYEQFF.

The rearrangement joins TRBV4-3 to TRBJ2-1; TCRdb proposes TRBD1, but this gene call is untestable without DNA. This CDR3 region has 17 residues. Germline lookup yields CDR1 LGHNA and CDR2 YSLEER. CDR3 protein: CASSQDRYVGGYNEQFF.

This rearrangement joins TRBV7-2 to TRBJ2-5; lacking DNA, the TRBD2 call made by TCRdb goes unchecked. Germline V gene data show CDR1 as SGHTA and CDR2 as FQGNSA. This CDR3 comprises 15 residues. Here the CDR3 reads CASSPWLADQETQYF. Drawing the rest from reference TRBV7-2 and TRBJ2-5, the complete variable domain is GAGVSQSPSNKVTEKGKDVELRCDPISGHTALYWYRQSLGQGLEFLIYFQGNSAPDKSGLPSDRFSAERTGGSVSTLTIQRTQQEDSAVYLCASSPWLADQETQYFGPGTRLLVL.

V gene TRBV28 combines with J gene TRBJ2-5; the TRBD2 assignment by TCRdb is unverifiable without DNA. Germline assignment: CDR1 MDHEN and CDR2 SYDVKM. The CDR3 has 16 residues. The CDR3 loop reads CASSPVTGRAQETQYF.

The genes are TRBV6-5 and TRBJ2-7; TCRdb's assignment of TRBD1 cannot be checked, as there is no DNA. This CDR3 region has 16 residues. From germline, CDR1 is MNHEY and CDR2 SVGAGI. The CDR3 reads CASSYSGGGSSYEQYF.

The V gene is TRBV2, the J gene TRBJ2-3. CDR1 and CDR2 (germline): SNHLY, FYNNEI. This CDR3 has 11 amino acids. CDR3 region: CASRGKGAQYF.

This chain connects TRBV4-1 to TRBJ1-6; the D gene TCRdb calls, TRBD1, cannot be checked with no DNA. The CDR3 consists of 15 residues. Germline V gene sequence: CDR1 MGHRA, CDR2 YSYEKL. The CDR3 sequence is CASSQDRGSGSPLHF.

This chain connects TRBV6-2 or TRBV6-3 to TRBJ2-7. In germline, CDR1 is MNHEY, CDR2 SVGEGT. The CDR3 covers 12 residues. The CDR3 sequence: CASSLTEYEQYF.

V gene TRBV15 combines with J gene TRBJ2-7; the TCRdb call, TRBD1, lacks DNA for checking. Germline V gene sequence: CDR1 LNHNV, CDR2 YYDKDF (reference sequence). The CDR3 has 15 amino acids. CDR3 sequence: CATSSEGGTPYEQYF.

The chain joins TRBV28 to TRBJ2-2; TCRdb gives TRBD1 as the D gene, but with no DNA this cannot be confirmed. The CDR3 runs 14 residues. The germline CDR1 and CDR2 sequences are MDHEN and SYDVKM. CDR3 sequence reads: CASRGHRGPGELFF.

The chain couples TRBV7-9 to TRBJ2-1; TCRdb calls TRBD2, which cannot be checked without DNA. This CDR3 has 16 residues. Germline V CDR1 and CDR2: SEHNR, FQNEAQ (reference sequence). The CDR3 spells CASSQVGLAQYNEQFF. Variable domain in full (rest from reference TRBV7-9 and TRBJ2-1): DTGVSQNPRHKITKRGQNVTFRCDPISEHNRLYWYRQTLGQGPEFLTYFQNEAQLEKSRLLSDRFSAERPKGSFSTLEIQRTEQGDSAMYLCASSQVGLAQYNEQFFGPGTRLTVL.

The V call is TRBV28, the J call TRBJ1-5. The V gene's germline CDR1 is MDHEN and CDR2 SYDVKM. The CDR3 loop spans 14 amino acids. The chain's CDR3 is CASSYRESNQPQHF. The entire variable domain, with the rest obtained from reference TRBV28 and TRBJ1-5, is as follows: DVKVTQSSRYLVKRTGEKVFLECVQDMDHENMFWYRQDPGLGLRLIYFSYDVKMKEKGDIPEGYSVSREKKERFSLILESASTNQTSMYLCASSYRESNQPQHFGDGTRLSIL.

The J gene is TRBJ2-1, the V gene TRBV7-3; TCRdb names TRBD1, which stays unverified in the absence of DNA. CDR3 length equals 16 residues. CDR1 is SGHTA, CDR2 FQGTGA, per germline. This CDR3 reads CASSLTADRDYNEQFF.

V gene TRBV4-2 combines with J gene TRBJ2-5; the TCRdb call, TRBD2, lacks DNA for checking. The CDR3 extends over 15 amino acids. The germline V gene has CDR1 LGHNA and CDR2 YNFKEQ. The CDR3 is CASSHTSGGKETQYF.

The chain joins TRBV5-1 to TRBJ2-7; the D gene TCRdb calls, TRBD1, cannot be checked with no DNA. Per the germline V gene, CDR1 is SGHRS and CDR2 is YFSETQ. The CDR3 extends over 14 amino acids. The chain's CDR3 is CASSPMGGSYEQYF.

The chain joins TRBV7-6 to TRBJ2-5; TCRdb reports TRBD1, a call that lacks DNA to check it against. This CDR3 is built from 15 residues. CDR1 and CDR2 (germline): SGHVS, FNYEAQ. The CDR3 loop reads CASSLWDQLGETQYF.

The V call is TRBV29-1, the J call TRBJ1-2; lacking DNA, the TRBD1 call made by TCRdb goes unchecked. Germline-derived CDR1 and CDR2 are SQVTM and ANQGSEA. The CDR3 length is 13 residues. CDR3 protein: CSATGQTNYGYTF.

This rearrangement joins TRBV28 to TRBJ2-7. Germline CDR1 and CDR2: MDHEN and SYDVKM. CDR3 size: 11 residues. The CDR3: CASSFTDEQYF.

The chain recombines TRBV28 with TRBJ1-1; TCRdb outputs TRBD1, but without DNA this stays unchecked. Germline V gives CDR1 MDHEN, CDR2 SYDVKM. This CDR3 region has 14 residues. Here the CDR3 reads CASSLLGVNTEAFF.

The chain has TRBV19 and TRBJ1-1; TCRdb selects TRBD1, and the lack of DNA leaves this call unchecked. The CDR3 consists of 11 residues. Germline V gene lookup returns CDR1 LNHDA and CDR2 SQIVND (reference sequence). This CDR3 is CALRGGTEAFF.

The chain uses TRBV12-3 or TRBV12-4 and TRBJ2-5; TCRdb indicates TRBD1, and absent DNA this call remains unverified. CDR3 length: 12 amino acids. CDR3 amino acids: CASRGTEETQYF.